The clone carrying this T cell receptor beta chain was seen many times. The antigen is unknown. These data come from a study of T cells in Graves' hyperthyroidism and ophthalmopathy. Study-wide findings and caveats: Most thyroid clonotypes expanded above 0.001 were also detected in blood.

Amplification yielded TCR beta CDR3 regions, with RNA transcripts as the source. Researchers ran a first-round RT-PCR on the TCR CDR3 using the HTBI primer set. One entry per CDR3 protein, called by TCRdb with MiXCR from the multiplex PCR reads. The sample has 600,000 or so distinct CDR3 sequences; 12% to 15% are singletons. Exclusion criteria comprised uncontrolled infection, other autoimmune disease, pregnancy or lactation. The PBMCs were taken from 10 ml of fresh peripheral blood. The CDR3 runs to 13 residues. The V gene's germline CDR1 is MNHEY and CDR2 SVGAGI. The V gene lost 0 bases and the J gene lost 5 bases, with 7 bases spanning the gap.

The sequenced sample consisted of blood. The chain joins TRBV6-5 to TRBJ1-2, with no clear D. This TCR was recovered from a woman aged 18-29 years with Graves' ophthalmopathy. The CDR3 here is CASSYSGFYGYTF. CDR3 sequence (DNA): TGTGCCAGCAGTTACTCAGGGTTTTATGGCTACACCTTC.